The TCR beta chain under discussion was sequenced for a study of metastatic and nonmetastatic thyroid tumors. Study-level background: Malignant thyroid and benign thyroid patients provided blood and tumor or nodule tissue whose repertoires were compared. Notes on the study in general: Patients with malignant thyroid tumors reportedly had significantly higher TCR beta diversity than those with benign nodules, in blood and tumor.

The CDR3 has 14 amino acids. V lost 8 bases and J lost 5; bases outside the gene matches: 3. Germline loops: CDR1 SNHLY, CDR2 FYNNEI. In the authors' workflow: Across clinicopathological groups, CDR3 differences served as the basis for building a distant-metastasis classifier for papillary thyroid cancer. MiXCR re-clonotyped the PCR reads for TCRdb. In this record, the V and J calls reflect TCRdb's handling and not the investigators' own analysis. The data show about 41,000 clones, with 28% seen just once and approximately 9.6% held by the top ten. Among the patients, none had received any treatment before thyroid surgery. In regard to this clone: Antigen: not known.

The receptor was derived from a male donor with papillary thyroid cancer or a benign thyroid nodule (not recorded which). Some clones in this sample may be carry-over from other donors' samples. Sequencing was performed on blood. The V and J genes are TRBV2 and TRBJ2-1, with 13 bases fitting TRBD2. CDR3 region: CASLLAGGNNEQFF. CDR3 nucleotides: TGTGCCAGCCTACTAGCGGGAGGGAACAATGAGCAGTTCTTC.